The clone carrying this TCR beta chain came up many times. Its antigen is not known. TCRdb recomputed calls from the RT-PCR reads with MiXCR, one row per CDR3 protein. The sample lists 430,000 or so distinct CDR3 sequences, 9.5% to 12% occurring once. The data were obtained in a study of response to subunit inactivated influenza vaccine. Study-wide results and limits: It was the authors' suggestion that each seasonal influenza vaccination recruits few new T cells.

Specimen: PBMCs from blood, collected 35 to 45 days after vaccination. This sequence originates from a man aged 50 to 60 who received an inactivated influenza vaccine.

CDR3 DNA: TGTGCCAGCAGCTTACTGGACAGCGGGGGGAGGTATGAGCAGTTCTTC. Translating it yields CASSLLDSGGRYEQFF. V is TRBV7-2 and J is TRBJ2-1; TRBD2 aligns across 9 bases. V shed 2 bases, J shed 8 bases, and the junction held 10 bases outside the gene matches. CDR3 length: 16 residues. Germline CDR1 reads SGHTA; CDR2 reads FQGNSA.